This is a list of T cell receptor beta chains from one sample in a study of shared T cell receptors in the human thymus. Assay: immunoSEQ multiplex PCR; the TCRdb copy retains only in-frame clones and omits some. The sample lists some 700,000 clones; 80% to 90% were seen once. Another study also made use of these data, one on human thymus T cells.

The sequenced sample consisted of thymocytes. The source of these receptors is a girl less than two years old with a congenital heart defect. Both conserved end residues are part of each CDR3. The order of the fields is J gene, V gene, CDR3 length, clone size, D gene, CDR3 DNA, CDR3 protein. The D gene is left open where the match is weak. Clone size is given for some rows only: seen once, a few or many times, or a class if the clone is expanded.

TRBJ2-1	TRBV6-5	15	once	.	TGTGCCAGCAGCGACAGGACGAGGGGGAAACATGAGCAGTTCTTC	CASSDRTRGKHEQFF
TRBJ2-3	TRBV7-8	19	.	.	TGTGCCAGCAGCTTAGTGAGAGGATCAGTCCTCACGCCGGAAGATACGCAGTATTTT	CASSLVRGSVLTPEDTQYF
TRBJ2-2	TRBV4-3	18	.	TRBD1	TGCGCCAGCAGCCAAGATTCGCCGAGACAGGGGGCTACCGGGGAGCTGTTTTTT	CASSQDSPRQGATGELFF
TRBJ2-5	TRBV25-1	15	.	.	TGTGCCAGCAGTGCACAGGATGTTAAGCCAGAGACCCAGTACTTC	CASSAQDVKPETQYF
TRBJ1-3	TRBV14	14	.	TRBD1	TGTGCCAGCAGCCCCTCGACAGGGGGAAACACCATATATTTT	CASSPSTGGNTIYF
TRBJ1-2	TRBV21-1	17	.	.	TGTGCCAGCATCCATCAGACCCCCGGGGGCACAGGGGATGGCTACACCTTC	CASIHQTPGGTGDGYTF
TRBJ2-1	TRBV20-1	10	.	.	TGCAGTGCTAGGGGGCGGGAGCAGTTCTTC	CSARGREQFF
TRBJ1-1	TRBV28	18	.	TRBD1	TGTGCCAGCAGTCCCTGGACAGGGGGCATGTTGATAGGGACTGAAGCTTTCTTT	CASSPWTGGMLIGTEAFF
TRBJ1-5	TRBV6-1	14	.	.	TGTGCCACCACGGGGAGACAAAGCAATCAGCCCCAGCATTTT	CATTGRQSNQPQHF
TRBJ2-1	TRBV7-2	17	.	TRBD1	TGTGCCAGCAGCAACGACGGGACAGGGAGCCCAAAAAATGAGCAGTTCTTC	CASSNDGTGSPKNEQFF
TRBJ1-3	TRBV2	15	.	.	TGTGCCAGCAGTGAAACTCCCTTTATCCAAAACACCATATATTTT	CASSETPFIQNTIYF
TRBJ2-1	TRBV27	14	.	.	TGTGCCAGCAGCTCCGGAGGCAGCTACAATGAGCAGTTCTTC	CASSSGGSYNEQFF
TRBJ1-3	TRBV21-1	19	.	.	TGTGCCAGCAGCAAAGGTAAGGGGCGACAGGGGGCGATTGGAAACACCATATATTTT	CASSKGKGRQGAIGNTIYF
TRBJ1-3	TRBV4-2	15	.	.	TGTGCCAGCAGCCAAGAACCCGGGTCTGGAAACACCATATATTTT	CASSQEPGSGNTIYF
TRBJ1-6	TRBV19	13	.	.	TGTGCCAGTAGTATCCGGGGGGATTCACCCCTCCACTTT	CASSIRGDSPLHF
TRBJ1-4	TRBV28	15	.	.	TGTGCCAGCAGCTTCAACGGGGCAACTAATGAAAAACTGTTTTTT	CASSFNGATNEKLFF
TRBJ1-1	TRBV5-6	14	.	.	TGTGCCAGCAGCTTGGGACAGTCGCACACTGAAGCTTTCTTT	CASSLGQSHTEAFF
TRBJ2-2	TRBV6-5	16	.	.	TGTGCCAGCAGTTACGCCCAGGGGCCGAACACCGGGGAGCTGTTTTTT	CASSYAQGPNTGELFF
TRBJ2-2	TRBV4-1	18	.	.	TGCGCCAGCAGCCAACTTGACAGACGATCCCCGAACACCGGGGAGCTGTTTTTT	CASSQLDRRSPNTGELFF
TRBJ1-2	TRBV20-1	10	.	.	TGCAGTGCTCCCAACCGGGGCTACACCTTC	CSAPNRGYTF
TRBJ1-5	TRBV18	14	.	.	TGTGCCAGCTCACCCCACGGGTTCATGGCGCCCCAGCATTTT	CASSPHGFMAPQHF
TRBJ2-3	TRBV4-1	18	once	TRBD1	TGCGCCAGCAGCCAAGCTAGGATGGACAGGGCTAGCACAGATACGCAGTATTTT	CASSQARMDRASTDTQYF
TRBJ2-7	TRBV18	14	.	TRBD1	TGTGCCAGCTCACCGGGACAGCAGTCCTACGAGCAGTACTTC	CASSPGQQSYEQYF
TRBJ1-2	TRBV9	12	.	TRBD1	TGTGCCAGCAGCCCGGGACAGTATGGCTACACCTTC	CASSPGQYGYTF
TRBJ1-1	TRBV2	20	.	TRBD1	TGTGCCAGCAGTGACCTCGTGTGGGACAGGGGACCTCCTATGAACACTGAAGCTTTCTTT	CASSDLVWDRGPPMNTEAFF
TRBJ1-5	TRBV19	14	few	.	TGTGCCAGTACACCGGGAGGGAGGGATCAGCCCCAGCATTTT	CASTPGGRDQPQHF
TRBJ1-4	TRBV6-1	12	.	.	TGTGCCAGCAACGGGAGTAATGAAAAACTGTTTTTT	CASNGSNEKLFF